This note documents a single T cell receptor (beta chain) sequence. Its matching antigen is unknown. Each multiple sclerosis control was a treatment-naive patient with relapsing-remitting disease that was either stable or active. TEMRA cells were FACS-enriched and CD8+ and CD4+ T cells negatively isolated. Germline lookup yields CDR1 GTSNPN and CDR2 SVGIG (reference sequence). With 2 bases removed from V and 4 bases from J, the gap between germline ends came to 8 bases. The CDR3 covers 12 residues. The sample belongs to a study of CD8 T cells in Susac syndrome. Broader study findings: It was acknowledged in the study that its TCR sequencing and HLA analysis involved a relatively small number of individuals.

When the RNA was reverse transcribed, random hexamers were used with an input of about 0.5 to 1 ug. The immunoSEQ assay covered 54 Vbeta and 13 Jbeta segments for CDR3. TCRdb fed the immunoSEQ multiplex PCR reads into MiXCR, producing one record per CDR3 protein. This sample has 250,000 to 300,000 distinct CDR3 sequences, with 75% to 90% found just once. Specimen: CD8+ T cells from PBMCs. This chain links TRBV30 with TRBJ2-5, with D possibly matching TRBD2 (6 bases). This receptor was taken from a human donor with multiple sclerosis. CDR3 DNA: TGTGCCTGGAGTTACGGGGGAGAGACCCAGTACTTC. This sequence encodes CAWSYGGETQYF.